The next 32 T cell receptor beta chains were all read from a single sample in a study of blood T cell repertoires in COVID-19. Profiled with immunoSEQ multiplex PCR; TCRdb holds only in-frame clones, not every one. The sample lists roughly 81,000 clones; 70% to 90% were seen once. Sequenced: peripheral blood. The receptors shown here come from a man under 40 with acute or convalescent COVID-19.

This clone was seen once. The CDR3 spells CASSQFDGTGFTDTQYF. CDR3 bases: TGTGCCAGCAGCCAGTTTGACGGGACAGGGTTCACAGATACGCAGTATTTT. The chain uses TRBV14 and TRBJ2-3; 9 bases are a match to TRBD1. With V trimmed by 3 bases and J by 2 bases, 9 bases remained unmatched. In germline, CDR1 is SGHDN, CDR2 FVKESK. CDR3 size: 17 residues. The variable domain in full, completed from reference TRBV14 and TRBJ2-3, reads EAGVTQFPSHSVIEKGQTVTLRCDPISGHDNLYWYRRVMGKEIKFLLHFVKESKQDESGMPNNRFLAERTGGTYSTLKVQPAELEDSGVYFCASSQFDGTGFTDTQYFGPGTRLTVL.

The CDR3 loop reads CASSPGINTGELFF. CDR3 nucleotides: TGTGCCAGCAGCCCCGGGATAAACACCGGGGAGCTGTTTTTT. The chain carries TRBV14 and TRBJ2-2; D perhaps matches TRBD2 (5 bases). V was clipped by 4 bases and J by 2 bases, with 8 bases between them. The germline V gene has CDR1 SGHDN and CDR2 FVKESK. This CDR3 is 14 amino acids long.

This sequence joins TRBV10-1 and TRBJ2-3, with 10 positions matching TRBD2. This CDR3 is 17 amino acids long. From germline, CDR1 is WNHNN and CDR2 SYGVQD (reference sequence). The V gene end was trimmed by 0 bases and the J gene end by 0 bases; junction bases not matched to a gene: 3. CDR3 bases: TGCGCCAGCAGTGAGTCCGGACTAGCGGCTAGCACAGATACGCAGTATTTT. Its protein product is CASSESGLAASTDTQYF.

This chain connects TRBV27 to TRBJ2-7; TRBD1 is a possible D gene (7 bases). Trimming took off 2 bases at V and 6 bases at J, with 11 bases between the two ends. CDR1 is MNHEY, CDR2 SMNVEV, per germline (reference sequence). The CDR3 loop spans 13 amino acids. The CDR3 nucleotides are TGTGCCAGCAGTTTAAGACAGGGAGGCGAGCAGTACTTC. This gives the protein CASSLRQGGEQYF.

V usage is TRBV27 and J usage is TRBJ2-6, with D maybe TRBD2 (5 bases). The germline V and J ends were trimmed by 5 bases and 0 bases, with 11 bases remaining between them. This CDR3 contains 16 residues. Germline-derived CDR1 and CDR2 are MNHEY and SMNVEV (reference sequence). The CDR3 bases are TGTGCCAGCAGTACGAAAACTAGCTCTGGGGCCAACGTCCTGACTTTC. Protein: CASSTKTSSGANVLTF.

V usage is TRBV19 and J usage is TRBJ1-5, with TRBD1 as a possible D gene (6 bases). This CDR3 has 14 residues. V gave up 1 base and J gave up 5 bases, with 9 bases separating them. Germline CDR1 and CDR2: LNHDA and SQIVND (reference sequence). The chain's CDR3 is CASSIGYRDQPQHF. The CDR3 DNA reads as TGTGCCAGTAGTATAGGCTACAGGGATCAGCCCCAGCATTTT.

The J gene is TRBJ2-5, the V gene TRBV7-2; D unresolved. The CDR3 extends over 14 amino acids. The V end lost 5 bases, the J end lost 5 bases, and 15 bases lay between the germline ends. In germline, CDR1 is SGHTA, CDR2 FQGNSA. CDR3 bases: TGTGCCAGCAGCAAACCGGGTGGTCGGGAGACCCAGTACTTC. This sequence encodes CASSKPGGRETQYF.

The chain is built from TRBV7-2 and TRBJ2-2, with D tentatively TRBD1 (6 bases). Trimming removed 5 bases at V and 6 bases at J, with 16 bases between. The germline V gene encodes CDR1 SGHTA and CDR2 FQGNSA. This CDR3 spans 15 amino acids. As DNA, the CDR3 is TGTGCCAGCAGCAGTAGAGCAGGGGTGGCCGGGGAGCTGTTTTTT. This sequence encodes CASSSRAGVAGELFF.

The genes are TRBV24-1 and TRBJ2-5; 9 bases align to TRBD2. J was trimmed by 4 bases and V by 7 bases; bases with no gene match: 12. This CDR3 spans 16 amino acids. The V gene's germline CDR1 is KGHDR and CDR2 SFDVKD. CDR3 amino acids: CATSDGSGRFTETQYF. In DNA form, the CDR3 reads TGTGCCACCAGCGACGGCAGCGGGAGGTTCACAGAGACCCAGTACTTC.

V is TRBV27 and J is TRBJ2-2; a possible D gene is TRBD2 (5 bases). The CDR3 extends over 16 amino acids. CDR1 MNHEY and CDR2 SMNVEV come from the germline V gene (reference sequence). V was trimmed by 3 bases and J by 5 bases, leaving 16 bases between them. CDR3 nucleotide sequence: TGTGCCAGCAGTTTTCGTGATCCGGGAAGAACCGGGGAGCTGTTTTTT. Translated: CASSFRDPGRTGELFF.

The gene calls are TRBV25-1 and TRBJ2-1, with D perhaps TRBD2 (6 bases). Germline CDR1 and CDR2: MGHDK and SYGVNS. The CDR3 sequence is 15 residues long. Trimming shortened V by 10 bases and J by 9 bases, and 25 bases separated the two germline ends. CDR3 DNA sequence: TGTGCCACCGCGGGGCGGACGGGAACGTTCGGTGAGCAGTTCTTC. It is translated as CATAGRTGTFGEQFF.

The chain uses TRBV11-2 and TRBJ2-1; D may be TRBD2 (6 bases). This CDR3 is 15 amino acids long. Between the trimmed V and J ends, which lost 5 bases and 10 bases, there was a span of 21 bases. Germline-derived CDR1 and CDR2 are SGHAT and FQNNGV. The CDR3 DNA follows: TGTGCCAGCAGCCTAGGGCGGCGGGATATCGGGGAGCAGTTCTTC. Translation gives CASSLGRRDIGEQFF.

The chain joins TRBV2 to TRBJ1-1, with 7 nucleotides matching TRBD1. This CDR3 has 15 residues. J lost 3 bases, V lost 4 bases, and 8 bases had no gene match. The germline V gene encodes CDR1 SNHLY and CDR2 FYNNEI. For the CDR3, the DNA is TGTGCCAGCAGTGTTACAGGGGAACGGGACACTGAAGCTTTCTTT. It specifies CASSVTGERDTEAFF. Full variable domain (outside the CDR3, taken from reference TRBV2 and TRBJ1-1): EPEVTQTPSHQVTQMGQEVILRCVPISNHLYFYWYRQILGQKVEFLVSFYNNEISEKSEIFDDQFSVERPDGSNFTLKIRSTKLEDSAMYFCASSVTGERDTEAFFGQGTRLTVV.

The chain is built from TRBV2 and TRBJ1-2; D is perhaps TRBD1 (6 bases). Germline CDR1 reads SNHLY; CDR2 reads FYNNEI. This CDR3 is 13 amino acids long. The V end was cut by 6 bases, the J end by 6 bases, with 14 bases between. CDR3 in amino acids: CASSRGPRDGYTF. As DNA, the CDR3 is TGTGCCAGCAGCAGGGGACCGAGGGATGGCTACACCTTC.

The chain recombines TRBV11-2 with TRBJ1-2; the D gene is possibly TRBD1 (6 bases). The CDR3 has 13 amino acids. CDR1 and CDR2 (germline): SGHAT, FQNNGV. V lost 2 bases to trimming and J lost 4 bases, with 8 bases between them. The CDR3 DNA reads as TGTGCCAGCAGCTTAAACAGGGTCTATGGCTACACCTTC. Translating gives CASSLNRVYGYTF.

V usage is TRBV10-3 and J usage is TRBJ2-2; D gene uncertain. CDR3 length equals 13 residues. V lost 8 bases to trimming and J lost 4 bases, with 11 bases between them. Germline V gives CDR1 ENHRY, CDR2 SYGVKD. CDR3 amino acids: CAIFQTSTGELFF. DNA of the CDR3: TGTGCCATCTTTCAAACAAGCACCGGGGAGCTGTTTTTT.

This clone was observed once. The CDR3 loop is CSVVMTDQETQYF. The CDR3 DNA is TGCAGCGTTGTTATGACAGACCAAGAGACCCAGTACTTC. The rearrangement links TRBV29-1 to TRBJ2-5, with a tentative D call TRBD1 (5 bases). Per germline, CDR1 SQVTM and CDR2 ANQGSEA. The ends were cut back, 4 bases at V and 0 bases at J, with 9 bases in the middle. The length of the CDR3 is 13 residues.

The chain links TRBV7-9 to TRBJ2-5, with D unclear. This CDR3 spans 14 amino acids. Trimming took 3 bases from V and 4 from J, leaving 12 bases between them. Germline CDR1 and CDR2: SEHNR and FQNEAQ (reference sequence). The DNA for the CDR3 is TGTGCCAGCAGCTTGTTAAAGAACGGAGAGACCCAGTACTTC. Protein sequence: CASSLLKNGETQYF. The variable domain in full, completed from reference TRBV7-9 and TRBJ2-5, reads DTGVSQNPRHKITKRGQNVTFRCDPISEHNRLYWYRQTLGQGPEFLTYFQNEAQLEKSRLLSDRFSAERPKGSFSTLEIQRTEQGDSAMYLCASSLLKNGETQYFGPGTRLLVL.

This clone was seen only once. The CDR3 here is CASSQTSSYNEQFF. The CDR3 DNA sequence: TGCGCCAGCAGCCAAACCAGCTCCTACAATGAGCAGTTCTTC. V usage is TRBV4-1 and J usage is TRBJ2-1; D call uncertain. Germline V gene lookup returns CDR1 MGHRA and CDR2 YSYEKL. The CDR3 has 14 amino acids. V gave up 2 bases and J gave up 0 bases, with 5 bases separating them.

This chain links TRBV7-6 with TRBJ2-1, with 9 bases lining up with TRBD2. The CDR3 is 13 residues long. Germline V gene data show CDR1 as SGHVS and CDR2 as FNYEAQ. V was pared by 3 bases and J by 9 bases, with 3 bases of the junction left unmatched. Here the CDR3 DNA reads TGTGCCAGCAGCTTGGGAGCGGGAGGTGAGCAGTTCTTC. As protein: CASSLGAGGEQFF. The variable domain in full, with the rest retrieved from reference TRBV7-6 and TRBJ2-1, is GAGVSQSPRYKVTKRGQDVALRCDPISGHVSLYWYRQALGQGPEFLTYFNYEAQQDKSGLPNDRFSAERPEGSISTLTIQRTEQRDSAMYRCASSLGAGGEQFFGPGTRLTVL.

This clone was picked up a small number of times. The chain has TRBV4-3 and TRBJ1-6, with TRBD1 identical over 9 bases. CDR1 LGHNA and CDR2 YSLEER come from the germline V gene. With 4 bases clipped from V and 5 bases from J, the junction kept 0 bases outside the gene matches. The CDR3 is made up of 14 amino acids. The DNA for the CDR3 is TGCGCCAGCAGCCGGACAGGGGATAATTCACCCCTCCACTTT. Its translation: CASSRTGDNSPLHF.

The V gene is TRBV30, the J gene TRBJ1-4; D is ambiguous. The germline gives CDR1 GTSNPN, CDR2 SVGIG (reference sequence). The V and J ends lost 3 bases and 8 bases respectively, with 10 bases between them. The length of the CDR3 is 12 residues. The CDR3 spells CAWSRMREKLFF. CDR3 coding DNA: TGTGCCTGGAGCCGGATGCGGGAAAAACTGTTTTTT.

This chain joins TRBV18 and TRBJ2-1; TRBD2 aligns across 8 bases. V gave up 1 base and J gave up 4 bases; unmatched junction bases: 9. Germline V lookup: CDR1 KGHSH, CDR2 LQKENI. The CDR3 covers 17 residues. The CDR3 nucleotides read TGTGCCAGCTCACCACGGTCAGGAACTAGCGGATACAATGAGCAGTTCTTC. It specifies CASSPRSGTSGYNEQFF.

V usage is TRBV7-3 and J usage is TRBJ2-2; maybe TRBD1 (6 bases). The CDR3 covers 17 residues. CDR1 SGHTA and CDR2 FQGTGA come from the germline V gene. Trimming cost V 0 bases and J 6 bases, with 17 bases left between them. DNA for the CDR3: TGTGCCAGCAGCTTAACGGGTTGGGGGACAAATTCCGGGGAGCTGTTTTTT. It codes for CASSLTGWGTNSGELFF.

This chain connects TRBV28 to TRBJ2-5; 9 bases line up with TRBD1. Looked up from germline, CDR1 is MDHEN and CDR2 is SYDVKM. J was trimmed by 6 bases and V by 4 bases; bases with no gene match: 6. The CDR3 spans 14 residues. CDR3 in DNA: TGTGCCAGCAGTTACTCGACAGGGGGAAAGACCCAGTACTTC. Translation: CASSYSTGGKTQYF.

This clone has a single count. The CDR3 spells CASSQDTFNEKLFF. The DNA of the CDR3 is TGTGCCAGCAGCCAAGATACTTTTAATGAAAAACTGTTTTTT. V is TRBV3-1 (or the pseudogene TRBV3-2) and J is TRBJ1-4; D call uncertain. Germline V gives CDR1 LGHDT, CDR2 YNNKEL (reference sequence). V lost 0 bases and J 4 bases, leaving 6 bases between the germline ends. This CDR3 spans 14 amino acids.

This clone occurred a few times. The junction differs from germline at one of its ends, possibly a read error. The V and J genes are TRBV6-5 and TRBJ2-1, with D perhaps matching TRBD2 (6 bases). The CDR3 contains 13 residues. Per the germline V gene, CDR1 is MNHEY and CDR2 is SVGAGI. CDR3 sequence (DNA): TGTGCCAGCAGATACTTACTAGCCTATGAGCAGTTCTTC. Amino acids: CASRYLLAYEQFF.

V is TRBV6-6 and J is TRBJ1-4, with D maybe TRBD1 (5 bases). V was pared by 4 bases and J by 5 bases, with 11 bases between. Looked up from germline, CDR1 is MNHNY and CDR2 is SVGAGI (reference sequence). CDR3 size: 14 residues. In DNA form, the CDR3 reads TGTGCCAGCAGTTTCCCAGGGCCAAATGAAAAACTGTTTTTT. Translated: CASSFPGPNEKLFF.

This clone was seen once. The genes are TRBV4-1 and TRBJ1-4; tentative D call: TRBD1 (5 bases). Trimming took 3 bases from V and 7 from J, leaving 15 bases between them. Per the germline V gene, CDR1 is MGHRA and CDR2 is YSYEKL. CDR3 length: 15 residues. CDR3: CASSHPGGDGEKLFF. The CDR3 nucleotides read TGCGCCAGCAGCCATCCGGGCGGGGACGGTGAAAAACTGTTTTTT.

CDR3 in DNA: TGTGCCAGTAGTATCCCTCAGGCCGCATTAGCGGGGGCCAACGTCCTGACTTTC. Protein sequence: CASSIPQAALAGANVLTF. This rearrangement joins TRBV19 to TRBJ2-6; D perhaps matches TRBD2 (5 bases). The CDR3 is 18 residues long. Germline V gives CDR1 LNHDA, CDR2 SQIVND (reference sequence). Trimming removed 3 bases from V and 4 bases from J, with 19 bases in between.

The V and J genes are TRBV21-1 and TRBJ1-5; TRBD1, the D gene given by the table, was not confirmed from the DNA. TRBV21-1 is termed a pseudogene. The CDR3 contains 15 residues. CDR3 nucleotides: TGTGCCAGCAGGAAAGACAGGGATGGCAATCAGCCCCAGCATTTT. Protein sequence: CASRKDRDGNQPQHF.

This clone turned up a few times. The chain has TRBV4-1 and TRBJ2-3, with a tentative D call TRBD2 (5 bases). The CDR3 covers 12 residues. CDR1 is MGHRA and CDR2 is YSYEKL in the germline V gene. Between the trimmed V and J ends, which lost 4 bases and 4 bases, there was a span of 6 bases. DNA of the CDR3: TGCGCCAGCAGCCCGCGGGCAGATACGCAGTATTTT. Amino acid sequence: CASSPRADTQYF.